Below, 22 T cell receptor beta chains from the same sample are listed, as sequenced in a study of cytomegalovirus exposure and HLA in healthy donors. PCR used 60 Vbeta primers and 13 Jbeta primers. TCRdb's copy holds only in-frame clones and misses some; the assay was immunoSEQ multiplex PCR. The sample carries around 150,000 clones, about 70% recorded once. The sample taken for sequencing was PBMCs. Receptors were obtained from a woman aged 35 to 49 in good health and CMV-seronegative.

The CDR3 bases are TGTGCCAGCAGCCCAGGTTGGAGCGGGGGGGCAGATACGCAGTATTTT. Its translation: CASSPGWSGGADTQYF. The rearrangement links TRBV7-9 to TRBJ2-3; TRBD2 aligns across 10 bases. From germline, CDR1 is SEHNR and CDR2 FQNEAQ (reference sequence). There are 16 residues in the CDR3. The V and J ends lost 5 bases and 4 bases, in that order; junction bases with no gene match: 9.

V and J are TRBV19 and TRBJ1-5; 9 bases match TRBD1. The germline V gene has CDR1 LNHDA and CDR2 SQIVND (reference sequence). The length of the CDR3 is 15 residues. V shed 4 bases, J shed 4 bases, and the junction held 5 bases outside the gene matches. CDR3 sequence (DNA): TGTGCCAGTAGTACCCCGGGACAGGGAAATCAGCCCCAGCATTTT. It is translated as CASSTPGQGNQPQHF. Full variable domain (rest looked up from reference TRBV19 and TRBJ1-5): DGGITQSPKYLFRKEGQNVTLSCEQNLNHDAMYWYRQDPGQGLRLIYYSQIVNDFQKGDIAEGYSVSREKKESFPLTVTSAQKNPTAFYLCASSTPGQGNQPQHFGDGTRLSIL.

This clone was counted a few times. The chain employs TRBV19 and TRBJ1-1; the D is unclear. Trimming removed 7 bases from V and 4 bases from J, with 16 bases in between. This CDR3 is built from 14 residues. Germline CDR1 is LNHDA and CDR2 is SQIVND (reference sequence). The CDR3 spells CASTEFEGSTEAFF. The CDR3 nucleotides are TGTGCCAGTACAGAATTTGAAGGGAGCACTGAAGCTTTCTTT.

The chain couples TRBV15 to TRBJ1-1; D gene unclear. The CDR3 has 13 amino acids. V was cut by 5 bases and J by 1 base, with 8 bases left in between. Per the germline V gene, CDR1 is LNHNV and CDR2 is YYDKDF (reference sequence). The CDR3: CATSVRSNTEAFF. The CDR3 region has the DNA TGTGCCACCAGCGTTCGTTCGAACACTGAAGCTTTCTTT.

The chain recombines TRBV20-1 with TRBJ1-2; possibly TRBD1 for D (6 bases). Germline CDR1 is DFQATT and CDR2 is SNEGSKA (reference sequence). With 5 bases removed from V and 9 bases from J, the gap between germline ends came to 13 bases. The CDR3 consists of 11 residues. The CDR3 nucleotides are TGCAGTGCTTCGTCCGGACAGCGCTACACCTTC. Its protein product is CSASSGQRYTF.

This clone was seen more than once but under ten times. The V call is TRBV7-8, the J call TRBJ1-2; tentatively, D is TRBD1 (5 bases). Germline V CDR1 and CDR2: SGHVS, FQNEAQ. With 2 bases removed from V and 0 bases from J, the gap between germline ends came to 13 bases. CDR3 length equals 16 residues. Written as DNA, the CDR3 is TGTGCCAGCAGCTTACAGGGCGGGGCGTCTAACTATGGCTACACCTTC. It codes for CASSLQGGASNYGYTF.

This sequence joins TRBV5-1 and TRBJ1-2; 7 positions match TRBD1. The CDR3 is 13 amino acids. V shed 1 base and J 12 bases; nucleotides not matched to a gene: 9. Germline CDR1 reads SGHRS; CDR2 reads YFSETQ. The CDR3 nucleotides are TGCGCCAGCAGCTTGCCCGGGGCAGGGGGAAACACCTTC. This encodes CASSLPGAGGNTF.

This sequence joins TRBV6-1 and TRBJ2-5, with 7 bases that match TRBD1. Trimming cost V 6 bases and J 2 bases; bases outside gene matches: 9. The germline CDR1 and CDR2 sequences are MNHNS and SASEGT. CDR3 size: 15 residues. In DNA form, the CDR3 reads TGTGCCAGCAGCCCCTCCCCCAGGGGGCAAGAGACCCAGTACTTC. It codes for CASSPSPRGQETQYF.

The CDR3 loop reads CASSTNGYGYTF. The CDR3, as DNA: TGTGCCAGCAGTACTAATGGGTATGGCTACACCTTC. The J gene is TRBJ1-2, the V gene TRBV25-1; no reliable D call. V gave up 5 bases and J gave up 5 bases, with 9 bases separating them. Germline V gives CDR1 MGHDK, CDR2 SYGVNS. CDR3 size: 12 residues.

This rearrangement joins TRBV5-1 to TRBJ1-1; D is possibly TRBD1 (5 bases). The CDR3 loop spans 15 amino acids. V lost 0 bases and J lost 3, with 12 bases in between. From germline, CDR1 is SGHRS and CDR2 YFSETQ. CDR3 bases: TGCGCCAGCAGCTTGGAGGGGTTAAGGGACACTGAAGCTTTCTTT. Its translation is CASSLEGLRDTEAFF. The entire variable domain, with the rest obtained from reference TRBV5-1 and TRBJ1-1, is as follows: KAGVTQTPRYLIKTRGQQVTLSCSPISGHRSVSWYQQTPGQGLQFLFEYFSETQRNKGNFPGRFSGRQFSNSRSEMNVSTLELGDSALYLCASSLEGLRDTEAFFGQGTRLTVV.

The CDR3 coding sequence is TGTGCCAGCAACAGGGGCTGGAAAGATACGCAGTATTTT. Protein product: CASNRGWKDTQYF. The chain recombines TRBV6-1 with TRBJ2-3; 7 bases are a match to TRBD1. Trimming removed 7 bases from V and 5 bases from J; junction bases left unmatched: 6. The CDR3 extends over 13 amino acids. Germline lookup yields CDR1 MNHNS and CDR2 SASEGT.

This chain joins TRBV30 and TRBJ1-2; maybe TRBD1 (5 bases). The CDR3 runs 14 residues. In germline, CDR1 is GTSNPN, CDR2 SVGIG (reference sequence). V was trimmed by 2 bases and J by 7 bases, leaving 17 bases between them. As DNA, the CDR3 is TGTGCCTGGAGTTTCGGGGCTGCGCGGGGTGGCTACACCTTC. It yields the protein CAWSFGAARGGYTF.

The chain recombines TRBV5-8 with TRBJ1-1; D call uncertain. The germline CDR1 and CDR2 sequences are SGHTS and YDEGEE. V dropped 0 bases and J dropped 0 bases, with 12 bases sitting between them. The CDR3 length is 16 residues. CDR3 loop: CASSLASVLVNTEAFF. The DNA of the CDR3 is TGTGCCAGCAGCTTGGCCTCGGTGCTGGTGAACACTGAAGCTTTCTTT.

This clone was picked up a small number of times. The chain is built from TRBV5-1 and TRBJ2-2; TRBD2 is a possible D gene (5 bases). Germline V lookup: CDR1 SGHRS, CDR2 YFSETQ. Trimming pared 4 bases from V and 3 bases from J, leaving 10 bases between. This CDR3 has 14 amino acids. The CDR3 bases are TGCGCCAGCAGCCGGGGTTCCGACACCGGGGAGCTGTTTTTT. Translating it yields CASSRGSDTGELFF.

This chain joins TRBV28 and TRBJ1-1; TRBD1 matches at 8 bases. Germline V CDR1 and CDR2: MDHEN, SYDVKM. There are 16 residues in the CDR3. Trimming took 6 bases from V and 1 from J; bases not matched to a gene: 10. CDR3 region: CASSALLTGENTEAFF. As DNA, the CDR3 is TGTGCCAGCAGCGCCCTACTGACAGGGGAGAACACTGAAGCTTTCTTT.

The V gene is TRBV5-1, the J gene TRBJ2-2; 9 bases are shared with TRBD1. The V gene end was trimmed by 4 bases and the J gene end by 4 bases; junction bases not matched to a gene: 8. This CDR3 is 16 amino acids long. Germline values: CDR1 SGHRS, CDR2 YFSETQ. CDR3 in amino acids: CASSLTGGGVTGELFF. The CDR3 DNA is TGCGCCAGCAGCCTTACAGGGGGCGGTGTCACCGGGGAGCTGTTTTTT. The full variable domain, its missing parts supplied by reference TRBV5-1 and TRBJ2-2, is KAGVTQTPRYLIKTRGQQVTLSCSPISGHRSVSWYQQTPGQGLQFLFEYFSETQRNKGNFPGRFSGRQFSNSRSEMNVSTLELGDSALYLCASSLTGGGVTGELFFGEGSRLTVL.

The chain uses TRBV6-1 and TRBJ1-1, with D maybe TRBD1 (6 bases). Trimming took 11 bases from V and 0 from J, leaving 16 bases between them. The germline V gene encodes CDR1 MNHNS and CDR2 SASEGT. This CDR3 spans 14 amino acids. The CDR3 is CAAEDRGLNTEAFF. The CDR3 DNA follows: TGTGCCGCCGAGGACAGAGGGCTGAACACTGAAGCTTTCTTT.

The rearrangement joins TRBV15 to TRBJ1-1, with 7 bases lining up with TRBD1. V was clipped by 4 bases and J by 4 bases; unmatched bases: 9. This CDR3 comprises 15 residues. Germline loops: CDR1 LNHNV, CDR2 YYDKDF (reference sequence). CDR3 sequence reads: CATSIPGAGGTEAFF. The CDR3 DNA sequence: TGTGCCACCAGCATTCCCGGGGCAGGGGGCACTGAAGCTTTCTTT.

CDR3 nucleotides: TGTGCCAGCAGGGAACAGGGGGGATATAGCAATCAGCCCCAGCATTTT. It specifies CASREQGGYSNQPQHF. This rearrangement joins TRBV4-2 to TRBJ1-5, with 8 bases fitting TRBD1. Losses at the gene ends were 6 bases for V and 0 bases for J; bases not matched to a gene: 7. CDR1 LGHNA and CDR2 YNFKEQ come from the germline V gene. The CDR3 is made up of 16 amino acids.

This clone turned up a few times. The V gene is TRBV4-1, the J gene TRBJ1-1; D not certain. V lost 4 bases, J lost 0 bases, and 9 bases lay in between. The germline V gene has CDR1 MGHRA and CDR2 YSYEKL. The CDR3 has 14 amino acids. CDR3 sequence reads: CASSLSTMNTEAFF. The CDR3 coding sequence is TGCGCCAGCAGCCTTAGTACCATGAACACTGAAGCTTTCTTT.

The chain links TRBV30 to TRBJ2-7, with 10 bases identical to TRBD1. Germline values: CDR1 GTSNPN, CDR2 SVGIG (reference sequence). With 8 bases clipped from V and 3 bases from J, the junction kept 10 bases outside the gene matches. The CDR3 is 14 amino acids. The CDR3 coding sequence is TGTGCCAGGTCGGGACAGGGGACAAGCTACGAGCAGTACTTC. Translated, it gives CARSGQGTSYEQYF.

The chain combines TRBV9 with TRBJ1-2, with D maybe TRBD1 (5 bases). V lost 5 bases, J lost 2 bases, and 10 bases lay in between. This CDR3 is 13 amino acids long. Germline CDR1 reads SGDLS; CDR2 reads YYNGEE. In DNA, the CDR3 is TGTGCCAGCAGTGCCTCAGGGAACTATGGCTACACCTTC. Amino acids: CASSASGNYGYTF.